The source of this T cell receptor beta chain is a study of beta chain features in type 1 diabetes. Study results and caveats: Within the patient group, naive, central memory and Treg TCRB repertoires appeared more similar to each other than within healthy donors. Shortening that was moderate but significant affected the TCRB CDR3s of Type 1 diabetes patients in all four CD4+ subsets.

This CDR3 comprises 14 residues. The germline CDR1 and CDR2 sequences are SGHTA and FQGNSA. With 0 bases removed from V and 3 bases from J, the gap between germline ends came to 9 bases. Investigators reverse transcribed all isolated RNA, so they sequenced expressed TCRB transcripts. Assay: immunoSEQ multiplex PCR; the TCRdb copy retains only in-frame clones and omits some. The repertoire holds hundreds of thousands of clones, with approximately 30% as singletons. About this clone: Its antigen is undetermined.

The chain couples TRBV7-2 to TRBJ2-7; D gene unclear. The receptor comes from a man aged 18 to 29 in good health. The sample taken for sequencing was naive CD4+ T cells from blood. The CDR3 nucleotides are TGTGCCAGCAGCTTAGCACATAGAGACTACGAGCAGTACTTC. Its translation is CASSLAHRDYEQYF.